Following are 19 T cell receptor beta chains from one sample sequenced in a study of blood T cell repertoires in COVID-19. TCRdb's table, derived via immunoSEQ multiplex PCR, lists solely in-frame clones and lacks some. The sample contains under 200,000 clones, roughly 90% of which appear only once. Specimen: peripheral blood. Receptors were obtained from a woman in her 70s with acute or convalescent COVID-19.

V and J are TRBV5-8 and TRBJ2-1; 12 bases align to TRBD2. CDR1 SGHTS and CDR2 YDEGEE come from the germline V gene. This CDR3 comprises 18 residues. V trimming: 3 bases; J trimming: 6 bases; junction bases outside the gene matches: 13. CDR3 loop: CASSSLLLAGGTINEQFF. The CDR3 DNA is TGTGCCAGCAGCTCGCTCCTACTAGCGGGAGGAACAATCAATGAGCAGTTCTTC.

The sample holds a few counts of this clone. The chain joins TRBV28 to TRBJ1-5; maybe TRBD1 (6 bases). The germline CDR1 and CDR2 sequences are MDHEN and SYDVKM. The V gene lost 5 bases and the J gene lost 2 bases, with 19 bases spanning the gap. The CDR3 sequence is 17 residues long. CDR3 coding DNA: TGTGCCAGCAGTCCCTATACTCAGGGGTTTCGCAATCAGCCCCAGCATTTT. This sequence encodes CASSPYTQGFRNQPQHF.

The CDR3 DNA reads TGTGCCAGCAGCAGGGGGATATACAATGAGCAGTTCTTC. Amino acids: CASSRGIYNEQFF. J is TRBJ2-1 and V is TRBV9, with D maybe TRBD1 (6 bases). CDR1 and CDR2 (germline): SGDLS, YYNGEE. This CDR3 spans 13 amino acids. The ends were cut back, 4 bases at V and 4 bases at J, with 9 bases in the middle.

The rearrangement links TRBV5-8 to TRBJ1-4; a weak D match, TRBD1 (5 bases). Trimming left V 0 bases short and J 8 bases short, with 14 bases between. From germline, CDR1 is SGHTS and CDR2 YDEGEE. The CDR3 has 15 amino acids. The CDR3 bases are TGTGCCAGCAGCTTGGGCCAGGGAAGGGTCGAAAAACTGTTTTTT. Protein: CASSLGQGRVEKLFF.

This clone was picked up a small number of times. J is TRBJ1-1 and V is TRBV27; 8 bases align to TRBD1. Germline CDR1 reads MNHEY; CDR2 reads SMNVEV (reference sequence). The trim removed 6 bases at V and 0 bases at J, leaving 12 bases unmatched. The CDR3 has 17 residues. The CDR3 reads CASRKQRTGTVNTEAFF. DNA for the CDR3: TGTGCCAGCAGGAAACAGAGGACAGGGACCGTGAACACTGAAGCTTTCTTT.

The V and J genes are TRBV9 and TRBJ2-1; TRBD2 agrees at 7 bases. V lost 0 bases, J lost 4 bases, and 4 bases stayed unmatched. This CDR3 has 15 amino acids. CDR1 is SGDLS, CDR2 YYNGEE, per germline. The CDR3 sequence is CASSVGGSEYNEQFF. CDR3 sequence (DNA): TGTGCCAGCAGCGTAGGCGGGAGTGAGTACAATGAGCAGTTCTTC. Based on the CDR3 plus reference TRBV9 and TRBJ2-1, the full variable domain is DSGVTQTPKHLITATGQRVTLRCSPRSGDLSVYWYQQSLDQGLQFLIQYYNGEERAKGNILERFSAQQFPDLHSELNLSSLELGDSALYFCASSVGGSEYNEQFFGPGTRLTVL.

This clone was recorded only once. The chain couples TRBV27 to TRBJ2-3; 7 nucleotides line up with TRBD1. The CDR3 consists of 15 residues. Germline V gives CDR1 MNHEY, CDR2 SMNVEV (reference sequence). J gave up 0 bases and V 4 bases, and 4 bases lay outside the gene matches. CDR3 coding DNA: TGTGCCAGCAGTTCATTGGGACAGAGCACAGATACGCAGTATTTT. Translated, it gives CASSSLGQSTDTQYF.

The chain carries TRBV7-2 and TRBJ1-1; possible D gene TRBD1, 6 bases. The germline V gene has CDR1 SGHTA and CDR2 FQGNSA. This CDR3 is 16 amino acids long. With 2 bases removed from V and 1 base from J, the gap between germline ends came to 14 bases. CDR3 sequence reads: CASSLLAGAKNTEAFF. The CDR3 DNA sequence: TGTGCCAGCAGCTTATTGGCAGGGGCTAAGAACACTGAAGCTTTCTTT.

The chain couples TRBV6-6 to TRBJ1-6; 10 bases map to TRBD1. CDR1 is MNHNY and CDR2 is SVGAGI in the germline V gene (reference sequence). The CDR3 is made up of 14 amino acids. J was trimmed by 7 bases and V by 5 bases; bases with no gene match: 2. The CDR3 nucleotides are TGTGCCAGCAGTCGGGACAGGGGCAATTCACCCCTCCACTTT. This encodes CASSRDRGNSPLHF.

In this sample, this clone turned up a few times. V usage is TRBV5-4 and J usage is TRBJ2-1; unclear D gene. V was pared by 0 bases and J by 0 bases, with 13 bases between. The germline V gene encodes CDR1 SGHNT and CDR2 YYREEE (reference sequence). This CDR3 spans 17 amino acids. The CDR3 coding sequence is TGTGCCAGCAGCTTGGGAGGTGGCAAGAACTCCTACAATGAGCAGTTCTTC. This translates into CASSLGGGKNSYNEQFF.

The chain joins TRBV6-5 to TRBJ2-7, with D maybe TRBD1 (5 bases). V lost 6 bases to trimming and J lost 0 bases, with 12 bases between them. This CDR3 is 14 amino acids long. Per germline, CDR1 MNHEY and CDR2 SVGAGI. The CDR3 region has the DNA TGTGCCAGCAGAAGGGCAGGGAACTCCTACGAGCAGTACTTC. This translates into CASRRAGNSYEQYF.

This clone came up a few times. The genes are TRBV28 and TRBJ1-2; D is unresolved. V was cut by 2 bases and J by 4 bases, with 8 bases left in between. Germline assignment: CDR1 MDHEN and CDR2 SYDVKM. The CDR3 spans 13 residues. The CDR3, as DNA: TGTGCCAGCAGTTTAGCGGATGGCTATGGCTACACCTTC. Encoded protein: CASSLADGYGYTF.

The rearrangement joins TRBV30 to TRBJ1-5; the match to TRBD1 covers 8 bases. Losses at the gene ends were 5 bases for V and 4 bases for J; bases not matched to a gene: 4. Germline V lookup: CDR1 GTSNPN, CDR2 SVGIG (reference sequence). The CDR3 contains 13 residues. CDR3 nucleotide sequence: TGTGCCTGGGCGACAGGGGAAAATCAGCCCCAGCATTTT. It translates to CAWATGENQPQHF. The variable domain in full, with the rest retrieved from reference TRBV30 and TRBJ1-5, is SQTIHQWPATLVQPVGSPLSLECTVEGTSNPNLYWYRQAAGRGLQLLFYSVGIGQISSEVPQNLSASRPQDRQFILSSKKLLLSDSGFYLCAWATGENQPQHFGDGTRLSIL.

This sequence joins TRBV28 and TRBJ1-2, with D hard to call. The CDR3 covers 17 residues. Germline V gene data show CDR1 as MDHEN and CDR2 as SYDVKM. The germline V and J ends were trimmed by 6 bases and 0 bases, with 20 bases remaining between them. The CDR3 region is CASRRLRGAPTNYGYTF. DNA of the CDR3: TGTGCCAGCAGAAGATTGCGAGGTGCCCCCACTAACTATGGCTACACCTTC.

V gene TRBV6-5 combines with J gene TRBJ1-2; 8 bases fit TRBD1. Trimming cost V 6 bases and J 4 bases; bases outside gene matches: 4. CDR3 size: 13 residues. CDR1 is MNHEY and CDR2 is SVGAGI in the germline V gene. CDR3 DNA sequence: TGTGCCAGCAGACAGGGACAGGCCTATGGCTACACCTTC. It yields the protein CASRQGQAYGYTF.

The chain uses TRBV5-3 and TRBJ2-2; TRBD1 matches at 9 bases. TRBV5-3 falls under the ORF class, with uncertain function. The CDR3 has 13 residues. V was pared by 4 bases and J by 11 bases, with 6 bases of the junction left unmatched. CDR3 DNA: TGTGCCAGAAGCCAGGACAGGGGTGACGAGCTGTTTTTT. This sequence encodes CARSQDRGDELFF.

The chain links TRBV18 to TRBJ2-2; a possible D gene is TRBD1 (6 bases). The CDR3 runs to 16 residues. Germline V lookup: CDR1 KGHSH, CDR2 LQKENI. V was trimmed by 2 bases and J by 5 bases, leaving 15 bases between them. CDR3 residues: CASSPFAGAGTGELFF. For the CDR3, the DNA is TGTGCCAGCTCACCATTTGCAGGGGCCGGAACCGGGGAGCTGTTTTTT.

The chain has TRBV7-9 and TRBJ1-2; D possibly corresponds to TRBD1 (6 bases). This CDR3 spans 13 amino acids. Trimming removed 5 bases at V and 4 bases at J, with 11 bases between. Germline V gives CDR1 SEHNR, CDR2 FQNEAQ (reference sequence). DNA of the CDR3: TGTGCCAGCAGCAGCGGGACAAGCTATGGCTACACCTTC. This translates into CASSSGTSYGYTF.

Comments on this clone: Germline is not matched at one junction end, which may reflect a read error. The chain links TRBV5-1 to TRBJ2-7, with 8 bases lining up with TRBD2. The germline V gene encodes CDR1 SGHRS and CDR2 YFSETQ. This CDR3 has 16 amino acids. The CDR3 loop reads CARSPGGGRSSYEQYF. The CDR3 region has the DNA TGCGCCCGCAGCCCGGGGGGGGGCCGAAGCTCCTACGAGCAGTACTTC.